This T cell receptor (beta chain) was found in a study of blood T cell repertoires in COVID-19. From germline, CDR1 is SNHLY and CDR2 FYNNEI. After removal of 6 bases from V and 6 bases from J, the junction contained 15 bases not matched to a gene. This CDR3 has 16 residues. Sequencing used immunoSEQ multiplex PCR; TCRdb keeps in-frame clones, though not all of them. The sample lists 250,000 to 350,000 clones, roughly nine tenths occurring once. This receptor was obtained from a woman between 18 and 30 years old who had recovered from COVID-19. The sequenced sample consisted of PBMCs or T cells enriched from blood (not recorded which). The gene calls are TRBV2 and TRBJ1-2, with TRBD1 matching 8 bases. CDR3 sequence (DNA): TGTGCCAGCAGCTATGCCCCCGCAGGGGGCGTCAATGGCTACACCTTC. The encoded protein is CASSYAPAGGVNGYTF.